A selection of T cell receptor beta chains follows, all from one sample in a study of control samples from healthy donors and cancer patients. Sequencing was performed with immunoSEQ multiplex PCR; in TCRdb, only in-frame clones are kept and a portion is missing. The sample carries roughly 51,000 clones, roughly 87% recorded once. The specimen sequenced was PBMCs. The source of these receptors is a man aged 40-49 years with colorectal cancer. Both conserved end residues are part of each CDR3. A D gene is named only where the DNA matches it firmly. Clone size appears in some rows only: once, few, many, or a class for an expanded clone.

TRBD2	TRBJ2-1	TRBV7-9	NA	CASSSGTSGRAHEQFF	TGTGCCAGCAGCTCCGGGACTAGCGGGAGGGCCCATGAGCAGTTCTTC
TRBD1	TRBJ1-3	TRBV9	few	CASSRGTTGAGNTIYF	TGTGCCAGCAGCAGGGGAACTACAGGGGCAGGAAACACCATATATTTT
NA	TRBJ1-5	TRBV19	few	CASTEGQFSNQPQHF	TGTGCCAGTACCGAGGGGCAGTTTAGCAATCAGCCCCAGCATTTT
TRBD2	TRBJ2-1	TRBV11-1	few	CASSHSGTSSYNEQFF	TGTGCCAGCAGCCACAGCGGGACTAGCTCCTACAATGAGCAGTTCTTC
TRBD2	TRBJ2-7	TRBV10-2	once	CASRRGTSGLGEQYF	TGCGCCAGCAGGCGCGGGACTAGCGGACTAGGGGAGCAGTACTTC
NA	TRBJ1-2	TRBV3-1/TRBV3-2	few	CASSQVCQVSGYTF	TGTGCCAGCAGCCAAGTGTGTCAGGTAAGTGGCTACACCTTC
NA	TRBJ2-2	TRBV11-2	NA	CASSAGLNTGELFF	TGTGCCAGCAGCGCGGGACTTAACACCGGGGAGCTGTTTTTT
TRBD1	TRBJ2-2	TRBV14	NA	CASSPTGTEYTGELFF	TGTGCCAGCAGCCCTACCGGGACAGAGTACACCGGGGAGCTGTTTTTT
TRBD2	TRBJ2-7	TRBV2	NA	CASSPYRTSGYEQYF	TGTGCCAGCAGCCCTTATCGGACTAGCGGCTACGAGCAGTACTTC
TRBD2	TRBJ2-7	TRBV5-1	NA	CASSASGTSYEQYF	TGCGCCAGCAGCGCTAGCGGGACCTCCTACGAGCAGTACTTC
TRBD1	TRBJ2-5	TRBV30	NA	CAWDRQGLGETQYF	TGTGCCTGGGATCGACAGGGGTTAGGGGAGACCCAGTACTTC
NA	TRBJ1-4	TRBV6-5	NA	CACQRDNSVEKLFF	TGTGCCTGCCAGAGGGACAATTCCGTTGAAAAACTGTTTTTT
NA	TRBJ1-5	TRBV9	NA	CASSPLQDSNQPQHF	TGTGCCAGCAGCCCTTTACAGGATAGCAATCAGCCCCAGCATTTT
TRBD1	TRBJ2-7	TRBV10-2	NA	CASSGVQGAYEQYF	TGCGCCAGCAGTGGTGTCCAGGGGGCCTACGAGCAGTACTTC
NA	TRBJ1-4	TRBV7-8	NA	CASSPREWTNEKLFF	TGTGCCAGCAGCCCCAGGGAGTGGACTAATGAAAAACTGTTTTTT
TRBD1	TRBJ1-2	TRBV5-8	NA	CASSSDRGDYGYTF	TGTGCCAGCAGCAGCGACAGGGGCGACTATGGCTACACCTTC
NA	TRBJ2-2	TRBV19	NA	CASSSLTSGELFF	TGTGCCAGTAGTTCGCTGACTTCGGGGGAGCTGTTTTTT